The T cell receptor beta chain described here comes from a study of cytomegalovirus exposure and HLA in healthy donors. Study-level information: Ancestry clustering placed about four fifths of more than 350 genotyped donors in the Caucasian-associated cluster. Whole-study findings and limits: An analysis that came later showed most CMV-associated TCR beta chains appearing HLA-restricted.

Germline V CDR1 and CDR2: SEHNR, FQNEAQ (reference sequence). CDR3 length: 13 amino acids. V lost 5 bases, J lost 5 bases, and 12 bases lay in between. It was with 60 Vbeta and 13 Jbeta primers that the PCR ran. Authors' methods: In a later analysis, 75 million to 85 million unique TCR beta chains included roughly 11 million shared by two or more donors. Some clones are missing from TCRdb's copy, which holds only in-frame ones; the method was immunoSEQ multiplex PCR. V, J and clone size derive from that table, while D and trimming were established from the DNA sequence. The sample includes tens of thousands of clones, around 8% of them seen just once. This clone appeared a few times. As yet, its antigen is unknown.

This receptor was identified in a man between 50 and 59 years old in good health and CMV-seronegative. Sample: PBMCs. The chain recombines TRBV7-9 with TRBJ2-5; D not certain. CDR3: CASSPPSVETQYF. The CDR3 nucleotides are TGTGCCAGCAGCCCTCCGAGCGTTGAGACCCAGTACTTC.